These 4 T cell receptor beta chains were sequenced from one sample in a study of CD8 T cells in ankylosing spondylitis. TCRdb independently ran MiXCR on the 5' RACE reads; one entry per CDR3 protein. The table has some 150,000 distinct CDR3 sequences, more than 40% seen once. The sample was synovial fluid, either unsorted or a sorted T cell fraction (not recorded which). Receptors originate from a male donor with ankylosing spondylitis.

This chain uses TRBV7-2 with TRBJ1-6; TRBD1 might be the D (6 bases). Germline CDR1 SGHTA, CDR2 FQGNSA. Trimming left V 5 bases short and J 6 bases short, with 11 bases between. The CDR3 totals 14 residues. The CDR3: CASSMTGPNSPLHF. CDR3 nucleotide sequence: TGTGCCAGCAGCATGACAGGCCCTAATTCACCCCTCCACTTT.

The V call is TRBV7-3, the J call TRBJ1-1; no definite D call. Trimming left V 4 bases short and J 4 bases short, with 10 bases between. CDR1 and CDR2 (germline): SGHTA, FQGTGA. The CDR3 sequence is 13 residues long. CDR3 nucleotides: TGTGCCAGCAGCTGGGATGGGTCCACTGAAGCTTTCTTT. Translating gives CASSWDGSTEAFF.

This clonotype was counted a few times. The gene calls are TRBV20-1 and TRBJ1-1, with D possibly being TRBD1 (6 bases). The V gene lost 0 bases and the J gene lost 3 bases, with 14 bases spanning the gap. Germline CDR1 reads DFQATT; CDR2 reads SNEGSKA (reference sequence). The CDR3 extends over 15 amino acids. The CDR3: CSARDLGRGDTEAFF. CDR3 DNA: TGCAGTGCTAGAGATTTAGGCAGGGGTGACACTGAAGCTTTCTTT.

There are a few counts of this clonotype. The chain links TRBV6-5 to TRBJ1-1; no definite D call. Trimming took 2 bases from V and 2 from J, leaving 12 bases between them. This CDR3 comprises 15 residues. Germline V gene sequence: CDR1 MNHEY, CDR2 SVGAGI. CDR3 bases: TGTGCCAGCAGTTACGCGGCGGGCCCCAACACTGAAGCTTTCTTT. Its protein product is CASSYAAGPNTEAFF.